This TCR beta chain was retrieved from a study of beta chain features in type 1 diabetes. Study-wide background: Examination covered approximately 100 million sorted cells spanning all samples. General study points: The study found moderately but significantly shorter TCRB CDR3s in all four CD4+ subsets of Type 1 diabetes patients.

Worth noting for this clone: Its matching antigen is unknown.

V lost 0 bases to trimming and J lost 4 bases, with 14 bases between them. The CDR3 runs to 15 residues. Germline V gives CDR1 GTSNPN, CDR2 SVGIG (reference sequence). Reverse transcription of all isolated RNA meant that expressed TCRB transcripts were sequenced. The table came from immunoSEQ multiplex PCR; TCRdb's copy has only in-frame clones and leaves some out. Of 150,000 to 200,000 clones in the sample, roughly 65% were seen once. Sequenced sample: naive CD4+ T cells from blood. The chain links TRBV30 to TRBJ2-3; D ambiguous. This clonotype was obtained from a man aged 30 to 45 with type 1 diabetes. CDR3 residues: CAWSVAIPNADTQYF. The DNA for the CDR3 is TGTGCCTGGAGTGTAGCTATTCCGAACGCAGATACGCAGTATTTT.